One and the same sample provided the 22 T cell receptor beta chains below, sequenced in a study of cytomegalovirus exposure and HLA in healthy donors. With 60 Vbeta and 13 Jbeta primers, the PCR was carried out. TCRdb keeps only in-frame clones here, not all; method: immunoSEQ multiplex PCR. Of under 200,000 clones detected, roughly three quarters appear once; the ten largest clones hold about a tenth. The sample taken for sequencing was PBMCs. The receptor set was obtained from a man younger than 35 in good health and CMV-seropositive.

The gene calls are TRBV9 and TRBJ1-3; D possibly corresponds to TRBD1 (5 bases). V was trimmed by 2 bases and J by 11 bases, leaving 17 bases between them. CDR1 SGDLS and CDR2 YYNGEE come from the germline V gene. The CDR3 totals 14 residues. The CDR3 loop reads CASSVGGGAEAIYF. Here the CDR3 DNA reads TGTGCCAGCAGCGTCGGGGGGGGTGCGGAGGCCATATATTTT. The full variable domain, completed using reference TRBV9 and TRBJ1-3, is DSGVTQTPKHLITATGQRVTLRCSPRSGDLSVYWYQQSLDQGLQFLIQYYNGEERAKGNILERFSAQQFPDLHSELNLSSLELGDSALYFCASSVGGGAEAIYFGEGSWLTVV.

This rearrangement joins TRBV11-2 to TRBJ1-2, with no clear D. Germline assignment: CDR1 SGHAT and CDR2 FQNNGV. The CDR3 extends over 15 amino acids. The V and J ends lost 2 bases and 4 bases respectively, with 14 bases between them. CDR3 region: CASSLLGRRIYGYTF. The CDR3 nucleotides are TGTGCCAGCAGCTTATTGGGCCGTAGAATCTATGGCTACACCTTC.

The chain joins TRBV29-1 to TRBJ2-1, with 7 bases that match TRBD2. In germline, CDR1 is SQVTM, CDR2 ANQGSEA. The junction had 11 bases not matched to a gene; V was cut back by 7 bases and J by 8 bases. CDR3 length: 13 amino acids. The CDR3 sequence: CSGDSRESHEQFF. Written as DNA, the CDR3 is TGCAGCGGAGATTCGCGGGAGTCCCATGAGCAGTTCTTC.

V is TRBV19 and J is TRBJ2-1, with 9 nucleotides matching TRBD2. Germline V gene lookup returns CDR1 LNHDA and CDR2 SQIVND (reference sequence). Germline trimming cut 3 bases from V and 6 bases from J; bases unmatched to any gene: 0. There are 13 residues in the CDR3. The CDR3: CASSMGLANEQFF. CDR3 sequence (DNA): TGTGCCAGTAGTATGGGACTAGCCAATGAGCAGTTCTTC.

This clone was observed a single time. This rearrangement joins TRBV29-1 to TRBJ2-5; TRBD1 matches 10 bases. The DNA matches TRBJ2-7 better at its end, which makes the J call doubtful. The CDR3 consists of 13 residues. The germline gives CDR1 SQVTM, CDR2 ANQGSEA. The CDR3 sequence is CSVGTGDSYEQYF. For the CDR3, the DNA is TGCAGCGTGGGGACAGGGGATTCCTACGAGCAGTACTTC.

The rearrangement joins TRBV7-2 to TRBJ1-4, with 10 positions matching TRBD1. The CDR3 loop spans 14 amino acids. V lost 5 bases, J lost 10 bases, and 7 bases stayed unmatched. Germline CDR1 and CDR2: SGHTA and FQGNSA. The CDR3 coding sequence is TGTGCCAGCAGCGTCGGGACAGGGGCAAGAAAACTGTTTTTT. Protein: CASSVGTGARKLFF. The entire variable domain, with the rest obtained from reference TRBV7-2 and TRBJ1-4, is as follows: GAGVSQSPSNKVTEKGKDVELRCDPISGHTALYWYRQSLGQGLEFLIYFQGNSAPDKSGLPSDRFSAERTGGSVSTLTIQRTQQEDSAVYLCASSVGTGARKLFFGSGTQLSVL.

This chain links TRBV6-1 with TRBJ1-1; D is unresolved. This CDR3 is built from 14 residues. Trimming removed 3 bases from V and 2 bases from J, with 10 bases in between. Germline V CDR1 and CDR2: MNHNS, SASEGT. DNA of the CDR3: TGTGCCAGCAGTGATGTGGGCAGCAACACTGAAGCTTTCTTT. Amino acid sequence: CASSDVGSNTEAFF.

The chain combines TRBV4-2 with TRBJ2-2; the D gene is possibly TRBD2 (6 bases). The CDR3 contains 16 residues. Trimming took off 4 bases at V and 6 bases at J, with 18 bases between the two ends. The germline V gene has CDR1 LGHNA and CDR2 YNFKEQ. The CDR3 spells CASSPRGKTGSGELFF. In DNA, the CDR3 is TGTGCCAGCAGCCCCCGGGGGAAAACGGGATCCGGGGAGCTGTTTTTT.

The CDR3: CASSHQRTGSNSPLHF. DNA of the CDR3: TGTGCCAGCAGCCACCAGCGGACAGGGAGTAATTCACCCCTCCACTTT. The chain has TRBV5-6 and TRBJ1-6; 8 bases fit TRBD1. Germline V gene data show CDR1 as SGHDT and CDR2 as YYEEEE. The CDR3 runs to 16 residues. V shed 4 bases, J shed 6 bases, and the junction held 9 bases outside the gene matches.

This clone was found once. The CDR3 protein is CASRDSTGSSGYTF. The CDR3 coding sequence is TGTGCCAGCAGGGACTCGACAGGATCTAGTGGCTACACCTTC. This chain connects TRBV27 to TRBJ1-2; D is perhaps TRBD1 (6 bases). Germline CDR1 is MNHEY and CDR2 is SMNVEV (reference sequence). V was clipped by 6 bases and J by 7 bases, with 18 bases between them. This CDR3 region has 14 residues.

This clone was observed a few times. This chain links TRBV7-7 with TRBJ2-5, with a possible D match to TRBD2 (5 bases). The CDR3 covers 14 residues. The germline V and J ends were trimmed by 5 bases and 2 bases, with 12 bases remaining between them. CDR1 is SSHAT and CDR2 is FNYEAQ in the germline V gene (reference sequence). CDR3 in amino acids: CASSPERIQETQYF. Here the CDR3 DNA reads TGTGCCAGCAGCCCCGAGCGGATACAAGAGACCCAGTACTTC.

This clone was seen a few times. This sequence joins TRBV30 and TRBJ1-1; D not resolved. The CDR3 extends over 14 amino acids. Germline assignment: CDR1 GTSNPN and CDR2 SVGIG (reference sequence). V lost 2 bases, J lost 2 bases, and 12 bases lay in between. CDR3 region: CAWSKRRVNTEAFF. Here the CDR3 DNA reads TGTGCCTGGAGTAAAAGACGGGTTAACACTGAAGCTTTCTTT.

This clone was picked up a small number of times. The CDR3 loop reads CASSVDPTGKETQYF. The CDR3 DNA is TGTGCCAGCAGCGTGGACCCGACAGGAAAGGAGACCCAGTACTTC. The V and J genes are TRBV9 and TRBJ2-5; weak D call: TRBD1 (6 bases). The CDR3 sequence is 15 residues long. Germline CDR1 SGDLS, CDR2 YYNGEE. Between the trimmed V and J ends, which lost 2 bases and 5 bases, there was a span of 16 bases.

The chain combines TRBV13 with TRBJ1-1; TRBD1 is a possible D gene (5 bases). The CDR3 is made up of 15 amino acids. V was trimmed by 0 bases and J by 0 bases, leaving 8 bases between them. CDR1 and CDR2 from the germline V gene are PRHDT and FYEKMQ (reference sequence). The CDR3 bases are TGTGCCAGCAGCTTAGGGGCAGGGATGAACACTGAAGCTTTCTTT. Translation gives CASSLGAGMNTEAFF.

The chain joins TRBV4-1 to TRBJ2-7; 10 positions match TRBD1. The CDR3 sequence is 15 residues long. V lost 5 bases, J lost 2 bases, and 6 bases stayed unmatched. Germline CDR1 reads MGHRA; CDR2 reads YSYEKL. The CDR3 spells CASSVRTGGTYEQYF. The DNA of the CDR3 is TGCGCCAGCAGCGTCCGGACAGGGGGTACCTACGAGCAGTACTTC.

This rearrangement joins TRBV2 to TRBJ1-2; D might be TRBD1 (6 bases). V was clipped by 9 bases and J by 2 bases, with 10 bases between them. The CDR3 runs 12 residues. Germline CDR1 reads SNHLY; CDR2 reads FYNNEI. CDR3 amino acids: CASRDRNYGYTF. The CDR3 DNA follows: TGTGCCAGTAGAGACAGGAACTATGGCTACACCTTC. Supplemented by reference TRBV2 and TRBJ1-2, the full variable domain reads EPEVTQTPSHQVTQMGQEVILRCVPISNHLYFYWYRQILGQKVEFLVSFYNNEISEKSEIFDDQFSVERPDGSNFTLKIRSTKLEDSAMYFCASRDRNYGYTFGSGTRLTVV.

This chain uses TRBV5-1 with TRBJ2-2, with 9 bases matching TRBD2. The CDR3 totals 15 residues. The germline V gene encodes CDR1 SGHRS and CDR2 YFSETQ. Trimming removed 0 bases from V and 5 bases from J; junction bases left unmatched: 2. The CDR3 region has the DNA TGCGCCAGCAGCTTGGTGGCGGGAGGGACCGGGGAGCTGTTTTTT. Protein product: CASSLVAGGTGELFF.

On this clone: A read error may account for a junction end that differs from germline. The CDR3 nucleotides are TGCGGACTAGCGAGCTACAATGAGCAGTTCTTC. This gives the protein CGLASYNEQFF. The chain is built from TRBV12-5 and TRBJ2-1; TRBD2 matches at 9 bases. The CDR3 is 11 residues long. Per germline, CDR1 LGHNT and CDR2 FRNRAP.

This chain uses TRBV29-1 with TRBJ2-1; 9 bases are a match to TRBD1. There are 12 residues in the CDR3. Trimming at V came to 2 bases and at J to 14 bases, leaving 7 bases not matched to a gene. Looked up from germline, CDR1 is SQVTM and CDR2 is ANQGSEA. CDR3 coding DNA: TGCAGCGTTGAACGGGACAGGGTGGGGGAGTTCTTC. This gives the protein CSVERDRVGEFF.

This clone was counted a single time. V is TRBV4-3 and J is TRBJ2-7; no clear D. The CDR3 contains 14 residues. V lost 0 bases and J 0 bases, leaving 6 bases between the germline ends. The germline V gene has CDR1 LGHNA and CDR2 YSLEER. The CDR3 spells CASSQEGLSYEQYF. The CDR3 DNA reads TGCGCCAGCAGCCAAGAGGGCCTCTCCTACGAGCAGTACTTC.

This chain connects TRBV7-7 to TRBJ2-2; D is unclear. Germline V gene sequence: CDR1 SSHAT, CDR2 FNYEAQ (reference sequence). The CDR3 is 13 residues long. The germline V and J ends were trimmed by 5 bases and 6 bases, with 10 bases remaining between them. Here the CDR3 DNA reads TGTGCCAGCAGCCCAACTTCTGCCGGGGAGCTGTTTTTT. Translated, it gives CASSPTSAGELFF.

In its sample, this clone was seen once. The rearrangement joins TRBV11-3 to TRBJ2-1; 7 positions match TRBD2. The ends lost 4 bases at V and 4 bases at J; junction bases unmatched: 16. This CDR3 is built from 18 residues. Germline CDR1 SGHNT, CDR2 YENEEA. The CDR3 protein is CASSSASGGLVGYNEQFF. The CDR3 DNA reads as TGTGCCAGCAGCTCAGCCTCGGGAGGACTAGTGGGATACAATGAGCAGTTCTTC.